Listed here are 21 T cell receptor beta chains from one sample, sequenced in a study of technical replicates of blood from several donors. The data were produced by immunoSEQ multiplex PCR, yet TCRdb's version contains in-frame clones alone and is incomplete. The table lists about 60,000 clones, more than 70% of them singletons. The sequenced sample consisted of PBMCs. The receptors here all came from a human donor in good health. Some clones in this sample may be carry-over from other donors' samples.

The chain uses TRBV12-5 and TRBJ2-5; D possibly corresponds to TRBD1 (6 bases). The V and J ends lost 6 bases and 4 bases respectively, with 12 bases between them. Germline V gene lookup returns CDR1 LGHNT and CDR2 FRNRAP. The CDR3 has 13 residues. The CDR3 DNA reads as TGTGCTAGTGGACTAACAGGGCGAGAGACCCAGTACTTC. Translated: CASGLTGRETQYF.

This clone has a single count. The chain has TRBV7-9 and TRBJ2-7, with a possible D match to TRBD2 (6 bases). Germline V gene lookup returns CDR1 SEHNR and CDR2 FQNEAQ (reference sequence). The CDR3 covers 13 residues. Trimming removed 5 bases from V and 2 bases from J, with 10 bases in between. The CDR3 protein is CASSDREAYEQYF. The CDR3 DNA is TGTGCCAGCAGCGATAGGGAGGCCTACGAGCAGTACTTC.

The chain uses TRBV5-1 and TRBJ1-5; D unresolved. The CDR3 has 15 residues. Germline assignment: CDR1 SGHRS and CDR2 YFSETQ. Trimming shortened V by 2 bases and J by 7 bases, and 16 bases separated the two germline ends. The CDR3 bases are TGCGCCAGCAGCTTCGATGGCAGTCTGGGCCAGCCCCAGCATTTT. This gives the protein CASSFDGSLGQPQHF.

This clone was detected once. The chain is built from TRBV5-1 and TRBJ1-6; no firm D call. CDR1 and CDR2 from the germline V gene are SGHRS and YFSETQ. This CDR3 is 15 amino acids long. The V end lost 0 bases, the J end lost 7 bases, and 11 bases lay between the germline ends. CDR3 coding DNA: TGCGCCAGCAGCTTGGCTGAGTCCGTAAATTCACCCCTCCACTTT. Translation: CASSLAESVNSPLHF. Full variable domain (remainder filled in from reference TRBV5-1 and TRBJ1-6): KAGVTQTPRYLIKTRGQQVTLSCSPISGHRSVSWYQQTPGQGLQFLFEYFSETQRNKGNFPGRFSGRQFSNSRSEMNVSTLELGDSALYLCASSLAESVNSPLHFGNGTRLTVT.

The J gene is TRBJ2-3, the V gene TRBV7-9; maybe TRBD2 (6 bases). The CDR3 runs 16 residues. Germline V CDR1 and CDR2: SEHNR, FQNEAQ (reference sequence). The V and J ends lost 4 bases and 0 bases respectively, with 14 bases between them. Here the CDR3 reads CASSSSGGFSTDTQYF. DNA of the CDR3: TGTGCCAGCAGCTCGTCCGGGGGATTTAGCACAGATACGCAGTATTTT. The variable domain in full, completed from reference TRBV7-9 and TRBJ2-3, reads DTGVSQNPRHKITKRGQNVTFRCDPISEHNRLYWYRQTLGQGPEFLTYFQNEAQLEKSRLLSDRFSAERPKGSFSTLEIQRTEQGDSAMYLCASSSSGGFSTDTQYFGPGTRLTVL.

In its sample, this clone was seen a few times. This chain joins TRBV7-9 and TRBJ2-7; 10 nucleotides line up with TRBD2. Germline CDR1 is SEHNR and CDR2 is FQNEAQ (reference sequence). The CDR3 extends over 15 amino acids. Germline trimming cut 5 bases from V and 4 bases from J; bases unmatched to any gene: 8. CDR3 in DNA: TGTGCCAGCAGCGACGCTAGCGGGAGTACGTACGAGCAGTACTTC. Its protein is CASSDASGSTYEQYF.

The chain links TRBV2 to TRBJ2-7, with D possibly TRBD2 on 6 matching bases. This CDR3 contains 14 residues. Germline V CDR1 and CDR2: SNHLY, FYNNEI. The V end lost 7 bases, the J end lost 4 bases, and 17 bases lay between the germline ends. DNA for the CDR3: TGTGCCAGCAACCAAGTGGGGGGTGGGTACGAGCAGTACTTC. Its protein product is CASNQVGGGYEQYF.

The rearrangement links TRBV6-5 to TRBJ1-5; tentatively, D is TRBD1 (6 bases). Germline CDR1 reads MNHEY; CDR2 reads SVGAGI. The CDR3 is made up of 15 amino acids. V was cut by 0 bases and J by 3 bases, with 9 bases left in between. The CDR3 nucleotides are TGTGCCAGCAGTTACTCCTGGGGGCTCAATCAGCCCCAGCATTTT. Translated: CASSYSWGLNQPQHF.

The rearrangement links TRBV6-6 to TRBJ1-1; D is uncertain. The germline V and J ends were trimmed by 0 bases and 4 bases, with 9 bases remaining between them. Germline assignment: CDR1 MNHNY and CDR2 SVGAGI (reference sequence). The CDR3 loop spans 14 amino acids. This CDR3 reads CASSYSEVGTEAFF. CDR3 coding DNA: TGTGCCAGCAGTTACTCGGAGGTAGGCACTGAAGCTTTCTTT.

The table lists this clone with a few counts. V and J are TRBV9 and TRBJ1-1; the D is unclear. Trimming removed 1 base from V and 6 bases from J, with 13 bases in between. Germline lookup yields CDR1 SGDLS and CDR2 YYNGEE. This CDR3 is built from 14 residues. The CDR3, as DNA: TGTGCCAGCAGCGTATTGCCGTCTAGCGCTGAAGCTTTCTTT. Amino acids: CASSVLPSSAEAFF.

The chain employs TRBV12-2 and TRBJ1-4. TRBV12-2 is a documented pseudogene. The CDR3 spans 15 residues. The CDR3 bases are TGTGCAAGTCGCTTTCGTGGAGGGTTAGGTGAAAAACTGTTTTTT. Encoded protein: CASRFRGGLGEKLFF.

The chain is built from TRBV5-1 and TRBJ1-3; D perhaps matches TRBD1 (5 bases). The V gene's germline CDR1 is SGHRS and CDR2 YFSETQ. The V end lost 1 base, the J end lost 4 bases, and 6 bases lay between the germline ends. The CDR3 runs to 13 residues. CDR3: CASSLSGGNTIYF. The DNA of the CDR3 is TGCGCCAGCAGCTTGTCAGGGGGAAACACCATATATTTT.

V usage is TRBV4-1 and J usage is TRBJ2-7, with 7 nucleotides matching TRBD2. The germline V gene has CDR1 MGHRA and CDR2 YSYEKL. The CDR3 runs 18 residues. With 0 bases clipped from V and 2 bases from J, the junction kept 13 bases outside the gene matches. The CDR3 region is CASSQDLFERGSTYEQYF. CDR3 DNA: TGCGCCAGCAGCCAAGATCTTTTCGAGCGGGGATCAACCTACGAGCAGTACTTC.

The rearrangement uses TRBV25-1 and TRBJ2-7; D may be TRBD1 (5 bases). Germline V CDR1 and CDR2: MGHDK, SYGVNS. The CDR3 totals 13 residues. V dropped 1 base and J dropped 9 bases, with 13 bases sitting between them. The DNA for the CDR3 is TGTGCCAGCAGTGAATTCCCTTGGGGCTTGCAGTACTTC. Translation gives CASSEFPWGLQYF.

This clone was detected only once. V gene TRBV29-1 combines with J gene TRBJ2-2; possibly TRBD2 for D (6 bases). The CDR3 sequence is 14 residues long. V was trimmed by 2 bases and J by 1 base, leaving 8 bases between them. Germline values: CDR1 SQVTM, CDR2 ANQGSEA. CDR3 amino acids: CSVESSVNTGELFF. The CDR3 DNA is TGCAGCGTTGAATCTAGCGTGAACACCGGGGAGCTGTTTTTT.

This clone has a single count. The chain employs TRBV7-8 and TRBJ2-1; the D gene is possibly TRBD2 (6 bases). Germline CDR1 reads SGHVS; CDR2 reads FQNEAQ. This CDR3 is built from 13 residues. The germline V and J ends were trimmed by 6 bases and 3 bases, with 9 bases remaining between them. CDR3 protein: CASRRAGYNEQFF. DNA of the CDR3: TGTGCCAGCAGAAGAGCGGGCTACAATGAGCAGTTCTTC.

This clone has just one count. V gene TRBV7-9 combines with J gene TRBJ2-2, with a weak D call TRBD1 (6 bases). V was shortened by 5 bases and J by 5 bases, with 15 bases between the two germline ends. CDR1 is SEHNR and CDR2 is FQNEAQ in the germline V gene (reference sequence). The CDR3 has 15 amino acids. The CDR3 DNA reads TGTGCCAGCAGCCCCTGGGGCAGGGGAACCGGGGAGCTGTTTTTT. It specifies CASSPWGRGTGELFF.

The J gene is TRBJ1-2, the V gene TRBV14, with 7 bases aligning to TRBD1. The CDR3 length is 14 residues. Trimming removed 3 bases from V and 4 bases from J; junction bases left unmatched: 5. Germline V CDR1 and CDR2: SGHDN, FVKESK. The CDR3: CASSHSGTAYGYTF. In DNA, the CDR3 is TGTGCCAGCAGCCACTCCGGGACAGCCTATGGCTACACCTTC. The full variable domain, completed using reference TRBV14 and TRBJ1-2, is EAGVTQFPSHSVIEKGQTVTLRCDPISGHDNLYWYRRVMGKEIKFLLHFVKESKQDESGMPNNRFLAERTGGTYSTLKVQPAELEDSGVYFCASSHSGTAYGYTFGSGTRLTVV.

CDR3 in DNA: TGCGCCAGCAGCTTCGCAGGGTACACTGAAGCTTTCTTT. This codes for CASSFAGYTEAFF. The rearrangement uses TRBV5-1 and TRBJ1-1; TRBD1 might be the D (5 bases). This CDR3 is 13 amino acids long. Looked up from germline, CDR1 is SGHRS and CDR2 is YFSETQ. The germline V and J ends were trimmed by 2 bases and 3 bases, with 8 bases remaining between them.

This chain connects TRBV10-1 to TRBJ2-1, with TRBD2 matching over 8 bases. The CDR3 has 18 amino acids. The germline CDR1 and CDR2 sequences are WNHNN and SYGVQD (reference sequence). Unmatched junction bases numbered 15, after V lost 8 bases and J lost 0 bases. The DNA for the CDR3 is TGCGCCAGCGGACTCAGGCGGGGGGCTACCGACTCCTACAATGAGCAGTTCTTC. Its protein is CASGLRRGATDSYNEQFF.

This chain connects TRBV29-1 to TRBJ2-7; no firm D call. V was clipped by 6 bases and J by 5 bases, with 14 bases between them. This CDR3 has 12 amino acids. Germline lookup yields CDR1 SQVTM and CDR2 ANQGSEA. The CDR3 loop reads CSVTLLGNEQYF. CDR3 DNA sequence: TGCAGCGTGACACTTCTGGGTAACGAGCAGTACTTC.